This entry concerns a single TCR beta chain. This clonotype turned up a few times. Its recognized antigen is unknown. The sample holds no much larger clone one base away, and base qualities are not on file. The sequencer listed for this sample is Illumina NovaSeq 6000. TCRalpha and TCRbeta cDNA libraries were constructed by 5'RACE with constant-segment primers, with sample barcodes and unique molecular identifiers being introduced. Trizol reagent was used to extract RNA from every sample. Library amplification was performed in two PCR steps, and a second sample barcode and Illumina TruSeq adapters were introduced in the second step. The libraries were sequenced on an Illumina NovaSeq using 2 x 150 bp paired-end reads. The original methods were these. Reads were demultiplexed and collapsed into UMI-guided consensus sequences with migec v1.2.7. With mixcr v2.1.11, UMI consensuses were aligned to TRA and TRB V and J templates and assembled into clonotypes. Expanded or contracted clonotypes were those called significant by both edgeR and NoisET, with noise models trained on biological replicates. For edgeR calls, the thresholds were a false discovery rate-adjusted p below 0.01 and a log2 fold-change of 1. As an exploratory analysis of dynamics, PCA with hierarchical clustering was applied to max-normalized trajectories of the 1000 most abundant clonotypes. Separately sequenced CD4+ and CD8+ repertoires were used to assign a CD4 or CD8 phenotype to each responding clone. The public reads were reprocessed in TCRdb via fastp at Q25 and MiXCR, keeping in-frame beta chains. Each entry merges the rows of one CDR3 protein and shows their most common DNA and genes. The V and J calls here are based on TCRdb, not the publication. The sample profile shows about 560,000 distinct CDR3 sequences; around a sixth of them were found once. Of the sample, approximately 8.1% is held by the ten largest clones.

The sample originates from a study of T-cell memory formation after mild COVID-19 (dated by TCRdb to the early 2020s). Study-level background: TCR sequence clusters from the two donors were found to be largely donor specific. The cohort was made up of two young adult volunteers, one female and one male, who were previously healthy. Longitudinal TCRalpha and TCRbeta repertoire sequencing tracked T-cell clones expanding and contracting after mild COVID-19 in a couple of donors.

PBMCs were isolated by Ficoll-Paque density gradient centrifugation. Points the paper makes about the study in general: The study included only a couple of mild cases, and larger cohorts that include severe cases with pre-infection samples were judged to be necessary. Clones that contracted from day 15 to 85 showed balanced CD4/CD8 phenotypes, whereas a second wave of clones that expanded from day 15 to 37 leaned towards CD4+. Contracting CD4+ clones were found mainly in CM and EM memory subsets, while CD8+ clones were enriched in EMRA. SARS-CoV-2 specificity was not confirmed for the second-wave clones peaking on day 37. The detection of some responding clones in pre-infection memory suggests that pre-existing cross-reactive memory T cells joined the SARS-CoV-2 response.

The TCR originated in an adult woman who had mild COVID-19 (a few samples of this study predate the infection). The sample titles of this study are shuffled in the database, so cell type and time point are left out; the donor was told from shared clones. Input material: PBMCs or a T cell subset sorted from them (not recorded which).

The nucleotide sequence is given as TGTGCCAGCAGTCGGACTCAAACTAATGAAAAACTGTTTTTT. Translated, it reads CASSRTQTNEKLFF. The chain links TRBV6-6 with TRBJ1-4; the D gene cannot be named for sure. CDR1 MNHNY and CDR2 SVGAGI are derived from the germline V gene (reference sequence). Including cysteine and phenylalanine, the CDR3 has 14 amino acids. The DNA shown is the 42-base CDR3, in frame from base 1. Trimming at the junction amounts to 5 bases on V and 1 base on J, and the germline ends lie 8 bases apart.